The clone carrying this T cell receptor (beta chain) occurred many times. Its antigen is still unknown. Germline trimming cut 2 bases from V and 2 bases from J; bases unmatched to any gene: 7. CDR3 length equals 16 residues. Germline loops: CDR1 ENHRY, CDR2 SYGVKD. This sample is part of a study of breast tumors, draining lymph nodes, adjacent tissues. The lymph nodes were axillary draining lymph nodes from breast cancer patients. Regarding the study as a whole: Compared with basal-like, luminal-like tumors shared significantly more repertoire with nontumor tissue. Most tumor T cells seemingly derive from lymph node, then expand in tumor.

TCRdb re-called the multiplex PCR reads with MiXCR, one entry per CDR3 protein. Of 150,000 to 200,000 distinct CDR3 sequences in the sample, 30% to 35% are singletons; the top ten hold approximately 4.2%. This chain links TRBV10-3 with TRBJ2-7; 9 bases fit TRBD2. The receptor was isolated from a female donor with breast cancer. Some clones in this sample may be carry-over from other donors' samples. Sequencing was carried out using axillary lymph node tissue. The chain's CDR3 is CAISEASGKTTYEQYF. The DNA of the CDR3 is TGTGCCATCAGTGAGGCTAGCGGGAAAACAACCTACGAGCAGTACTTC.